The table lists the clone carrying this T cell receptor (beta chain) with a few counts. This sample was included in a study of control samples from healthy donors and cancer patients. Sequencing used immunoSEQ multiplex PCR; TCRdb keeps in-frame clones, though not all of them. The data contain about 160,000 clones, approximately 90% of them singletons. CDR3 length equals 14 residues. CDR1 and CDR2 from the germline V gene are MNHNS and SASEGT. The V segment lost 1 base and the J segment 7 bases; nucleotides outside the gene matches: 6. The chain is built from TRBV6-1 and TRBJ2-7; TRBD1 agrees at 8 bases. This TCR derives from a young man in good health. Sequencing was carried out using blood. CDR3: CASSEGQGAGEQYF. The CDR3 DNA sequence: TGTGCCAGCAGTGAAGGTCAGGGGGCAGGGGAGCAGTACTTC.